This TCR beta chain emerged from a study of shared clonotypes between healthy human individuals. At the level of the study: Used for every donor were three CD4 naive, three CD4 memory, two CD8 naive and one CD8 memory plate.

Samples underwent the assay at deep level. Only in-frame clones appear in the TCRdb table, and some are missing; sequencing was by immunoSEQ multiplex PCR. The sample has roughly 1,100,000 clones; about three quarters are singletons. Turning to this clone: Its antigen is unknown.

The study's findings and limits: Across subsets, estimated richness was generally greater for naive than for memory populations.

Germline-derived CDR1 and CDR2 are SGHKS and YYEKEE (reference sequence). The CDR3 is 14 residues long. Unmatched junction bases numbered 11, after V lost 5 bases and J lost 7 bases. Into CD45RA+ naive and CD45RA-negative memory subsets, the CD4+ cells were split. The sequence was obtained from a man aged 18-30 years in good health. Sequenced input: memory CD4+ T cells sorted from blood. The subset here: CD45RA-negative fraction. J is TRBJ1-1 and V is TRBV5-5; 7 bases fit TRBD1. DNA of the CDR3: TGTGCCAGCAGACAAAAGACAGGGCCGTTTGAAGCTTTCTTT. It translates to CASRQKTGPFEAFF. Variable domain in full (rest from reference TRBV5-5 and TRBJ1-1): DAGVTQSPTHLIKTRGQQVTLRCSPISGHKSVSWYQQVLGQGPQFIFQYYEKEERGRGNFPDRFSARQFPNYSSELNVNALLLGDSALYLCASRQKTGPFEAFFGQGTRLTVV.